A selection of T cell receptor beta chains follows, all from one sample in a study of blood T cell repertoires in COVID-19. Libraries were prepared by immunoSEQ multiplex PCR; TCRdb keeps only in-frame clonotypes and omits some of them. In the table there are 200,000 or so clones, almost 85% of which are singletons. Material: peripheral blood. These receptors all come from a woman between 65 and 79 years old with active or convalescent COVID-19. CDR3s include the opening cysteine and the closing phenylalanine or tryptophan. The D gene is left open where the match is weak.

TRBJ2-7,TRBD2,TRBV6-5,CASTLTSGISYEQYF,TGTGCCAGCACCCTGACTAGCGGGATCTCCTACGAGCAGTACTTC
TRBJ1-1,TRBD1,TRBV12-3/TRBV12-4,CASWAGTGEAFF,TGTGCCAGCTGGGCCGGGACAGGTGAAGCTTTCTTT
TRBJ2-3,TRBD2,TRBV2,CASSDSGRGGADTQYF,TGTGCCAGCTCAGATAGCGGGAGAGGGGGGGCAGATACGCAGTATTTT
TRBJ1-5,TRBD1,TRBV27,CASSPTGGYSNQPQHF,TGTGCCAGCAGTCCCACAGGGGGCTATAGCAATCAGCCCCAGCATTTT
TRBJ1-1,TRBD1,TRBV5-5,CASSVQGAHTEAFF,TGTGCCAGCAGCGTACAGGGGGCGCACACTGAAGCTTTCTTT
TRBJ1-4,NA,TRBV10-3,CAIAGQLGEKLFF,TGTGCCATCGCCGGGCAACTAGGCGAAAAACTGTTTTTT
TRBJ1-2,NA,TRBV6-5,CATSKSGITNYGYTF,TGTGCCACCTCGAAGTCCGGGATCACTAACTATGGCTACACCTTC
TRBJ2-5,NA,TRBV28,CASSSTGLGQETQYF,TGTGCCAGCAGTTCCACAGGGCTTGGCCAAGAGACCCAGTACTTC
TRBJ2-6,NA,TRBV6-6,CASSLTETSSGANVLTF,TGTGCCAGCAGTCTGACAGAGACGAGCTCTGGGGCCAACGTCCTGACTTTC
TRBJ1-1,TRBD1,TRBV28,CASSLQHGTGRQNAFF,TGTGCCAGCAGCCTTCAACACGGGACAGGCAGACAGAATGCTTTCTTT
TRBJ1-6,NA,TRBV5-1,CASSPTLLTRVGGSPLHF,TGCGCCAGCAGCCCGACCCTTCTGACCCGGGTGGGGGGTTCACCCCTCCACTTT
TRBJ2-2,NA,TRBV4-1,CASSRVQIAAPGELFF,TGCGCCAGCAGCCGAGTACAAATAGCGGCTCCCGGGGAGCTGTTTTTT
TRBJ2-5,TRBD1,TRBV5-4,CASSPVTGAVETQYF,TGTGCCAGCAGCCCCGTGACAGGGGCGGTGGAGACCCAGTACTTC
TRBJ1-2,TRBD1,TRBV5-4,CASSLDPGQNYGYTF,TGTGCCAGCAGCTTGGATCCGGGACAGAACTATGGCTACACCTTC
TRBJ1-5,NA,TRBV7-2,CASSPLYSFDSNQPQHF,TGTGCCAGCAGCCCCCTATACAGTTTCGATAGCAATCAGCCCCAGCATTTT
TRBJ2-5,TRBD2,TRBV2,CASMSRGTTQRTQYF,TGTGCCAGCATGAGTCGGGGGACTACCCAAAGAACCCAGTACTTC
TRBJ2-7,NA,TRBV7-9,CASSLASLPGEQYF,TGTGCCAGCAGCTTAGCGAGTCTGCCCGGGGAGCAGTACTTC
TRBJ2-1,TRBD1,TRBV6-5,CASALDRDPYNEQFF,TGTGCCAGCGCCCTAGACAGGGACCCCTACAATGAGCAGTTCTTC